A single sample is the source of the 5 T cell receptor beta chains below, sequenced in a study of shared clonotypes between healthy human individuals. Naive-designated CD8 cells lacked CD45RO, were positively enriched for CCR7, and omitted terminally differentiated effector memory CD45RA+ cells. Profiled with immunoSEQ multiplex PCR; TCRdb holds only in-frame clones, not every one. The sample has roughly 650,000 clones, 96% seen once. Material for sequencing was naive CD8+ T cells sorted from blood. These receptors all stem from a woman aged 25 to 39 in good health.

The V gene is TRBV5-1, the J gene TRBJ1-2; D may be TRBD1 (5 bases). Germline V gives CDR1 SGHRS, CDR2 YFSETQ. This CDR3 is built from 14 residues. The germline V and J ends were trimmed by 2 bases and 3 bases, with 11 bases remaining between them. The CDR3 protein is CASSFSGADYGYTF. The CDR3 DNA reads TGCGCCAGCAGCTTTTCCGGGGCTGACTATGGCTACACCTTC.

The rearrangement joins TRBV14 to TRBJ2-7; D is ambiguous. V lost 0 bases and J lost 1, with 10 bases in between. This CDR3 contains 15 residues. Germline V gene lookup returns CDR1 SGHDN and CDR2 FVKESK. The CDR3 sequence: CASSQDRAPSYEQYF. In DNA, the CDR3 is TGTGCCAGCAGCCAAGACCGGGCCCCATCCTACGAGCAGTACTTC.

The chain couples TRBV11-2 to TRBJ2-5; D is unresolved. The DNA matches TRBJ2-7 better at its end, which makes the J call doubtful. Germline loops: CDR1 SGHAT, CDR2 FQNNGV. The CDR3 runs 14 residues. The CDR3 reads CASSQDTHSYEQYF. The CDR3 bases are TGTGCCAGCAGCCAAGACACCCACTCCTACGAGCAGTACTTC.

The chain has TRBV19 and TRBJ1-5; unclear D gene. Germline CDR1 reads LNHDA; CDR2 reads SQIVND (reference sequence). The CDR3 is made up of 15 amino acids. The V and J ends lost 4 bases and 7 bases respectively, with 17 bases between them. This chain's CDR3 is CASSTKDHLGQPQHF. The CDR3 DNA reads as TGTGCCAGTAGTACCAAAGACCACCTTGGGCAGCCCCAGCATTTT. Based on the CDR3 plus reference TRBV19 and TRBJ1-5, the full variable domain is DGGITQSPKYLFRKEGQNVTLSCEQNLNHDAMYWYRQDPGQGLRLIYYSQIVNDFQKGDIAEGYSVSREKKESFPLTVTSAQKNPTAFYLCASSTKDHLGQPQHFGDGTRLSIL.

J is TRBJ2-2 and V is TRBV27; D may be TRBD1 (6 bases). CDR3 size: 16 residues. V was clipped by 7 bases and J by 4 bases, with 19 bases between them. Germline CDR1 is MNHEY and CDR2 is SMNVEV (reference sequence). This CDR3 reads CASTWGRGLPTGELFF. DNA of the CDR3: TGTGCCAGCACCTGGGGGCGAGGACTGCCCACCGGGGAGCTGTTTTTT.